One and the same sample provided the 10 T cell receptor beta chains below, sequenced in a study of response to subunit inactivated influenza vaccine. TCRdb called the RT-PCR reads again in MiXCR, with one record for every CDR3 protein. The table lists about 580,000 distinct CDR3 sequences, around 15% of them singletons. The material was PBMCs from blood, obtained 11 to 12 days after vaccination. The source of these receptors is a man aged 45-60 years who received an inactivated influenza vaccine.

This clonotype was counted only a few times. The chain couples TRBV24-1 to TRBJ2-2, with unresolved D. Germline V lookup: CDR1 KGHDR, CDR2 SFDVKD. The CDR3 is made up of 17 amino acids. Deletions cut 4 bases from V and 1 base from J, with 15 bases between. The CDR3 sequence: CATSDSLGGWNTGELFF. DNA for the CDR3: TGTGCCACCAGTGACTCTTTGGGTGGTTGGAACACCGGGGAGCTGTTTTTT.

The chain is built from TRBV11-2 and TRBJ2-5; 9 positions match TRBD1. Looked up from germline, CDR1 is SGHAT and CDR2 is FQNNGV. Unmatched junction bases numbered 6, after V lost 6 bases and J lost 10 bases. This CDR3 has 12 residues. CDR3 bases: TGTGCCAGCAGGGGGACAGGGCGGGACCAGTACTTC. Protein product: CASRGTGRDQYF.

The J gene is TRBJ2-7, the V gene TRBV20-1; D is unclear. Trimming removed 3 bases at V and 2 bases at J, with 11 bases between. Germline lookup yields CDR1 DFQATT and CDR2 SNEGSKA (reference sequence). The CDR3 is 13 residues long. The CDR3 here is CSASSSRAYEQYF. CDR3 DNA sequence: TGCAGTGCTAGTTCGTCAAGAGCCTACGAGCAGTACTTC.

This clonotype was observed a few times. The chain links TRBV7-2 to TRBJ2-7; 8 bases line up with TRBD2. The CDR3 extends over 13 amino acids. After removal of 4 bases from V and 3 bases from J, the junction contained 2 bases not matched to a gene. Germline CDR1 is SGHTA and CDR2 is FQGNSA. The CDR3 bases are TGTGCCAGCAGCTGGGGACTAGGCTACGAGCAGTACTTC. This translates into CASSWGLGYEQYF. The full variable domain, its missing parts supplied by reference TRBV7-2 and TRBJ2-7, is GAGVSQSPSNKVTEKGKDVELRCDPISGHTALYWYRQSLGQGLEFLIYFQGNSAPDKSGLPSDRFSAERTGGSVSTLTIQRTQQEDSAVYLCASSWGLGYEQYFGPGTRLTVT.

This clonotype was seen more than once but under ten times. The chain joins TRBV28 to TRBJ1-2; the D is unclear. The germline V gene has CDR1 MDHEN and CDR2 SYDVKM. V lost 5 bases and J 11 bases, leaving 15 bases between the germline ends. The CDR3 is 12 amino acids. In nucleotides, the CDR3 is TGTGCCAGCAGTCGAGGGAAAGCAAGGTACACCTTC. This encodes CASSRGKARYTF.

This clonotype has ten or more counts. The chain has TRBV27 and TRBJ2-5; a possible D gene is TRBD2 (5 bases). The CDR3 is 15 residues long. With 5 bases removed from V and 2 bases from J, the gap between germline ends came to 15 bases. Germline CDR1 and CDR2: MNHEY and SMNVEV (reference sequence). CDR3 amino acids: CASSVRSDPQETQYF. As DNA, the CDR3 is TGTGCCAGCAGTGTCCGTAGCGATCCACAAGAGACCCAGTACTTC.

Only a few counts were recorded for this clonotype. This rearrangement joins TRBV7-2 to TRBJ2-5, with 10 bases that match TRBD1. CDR3 length: 15 amino acids. Germline trimming cut 6 bases from V and 4 bases from J; bases unmatched to any gene: 8. The germline V gene encodes CDR1 SGHTA and CDR2 FQGNSA. The CDR3 is CASRTTRTGGETQYF. The CDR3 bases are TGTGCCAGCAGGACCACCCGGACAGGGGGAGAGACCCAGTACTTC.

This clonotype was seen at least ten times. The chain links TRBV4-2 to TRBJ2-5; 7 nucleotides line up with TRBD1. After removal of 3 bases from V and 2 bases from J, the junction contained 6 bases not matched to a gene. The CDR3 extends over 15 amino acids. Germline CDR1 is LGHNA and CDR2 is YNFKEQ. The CDR3, as DNA: TGTGCCAGCAGCCACGAACAGGGGAGACAAGAGACCCAGTACTTC. It specifies CASSHEQGRQETQYF.

This sequence joins TRBV5-1 and TRBJ2-1; 7 bases line up with TRBD1. The CDR3 has 16 residues. V shed 4 bases and J 1 base; nucleotides not matched to a gene: 8. Looked up from germline, CDR1 is SGHRS and CDR2 is YFSETQ. This chain's CDR3 is CASSLTGQESYNEQFF. CDR3 coding DNA: TGCGCCAGCAGCCTCACCGGACAGGAATCCTACAATGAGCAGTTCTTC.

The rearrangement uses TRBV4-3 and TRBJ2-3; TRBD2 agrees at 7 bases. The V segment lost 0 bases and the J segment 4 bases; nucleotides outside the gene matches: 1. Germline V gene lookup returns CDR1 LGHNA and CDR2 YSLEER. The CDR3 covers 14 residues. The CDR3 sequence: CASSQDGRADTQYF. DNA for the CDR3: TGCGCCAGCAGCCAAGATGGGAGGGCAGATACGCAGTATTTT.